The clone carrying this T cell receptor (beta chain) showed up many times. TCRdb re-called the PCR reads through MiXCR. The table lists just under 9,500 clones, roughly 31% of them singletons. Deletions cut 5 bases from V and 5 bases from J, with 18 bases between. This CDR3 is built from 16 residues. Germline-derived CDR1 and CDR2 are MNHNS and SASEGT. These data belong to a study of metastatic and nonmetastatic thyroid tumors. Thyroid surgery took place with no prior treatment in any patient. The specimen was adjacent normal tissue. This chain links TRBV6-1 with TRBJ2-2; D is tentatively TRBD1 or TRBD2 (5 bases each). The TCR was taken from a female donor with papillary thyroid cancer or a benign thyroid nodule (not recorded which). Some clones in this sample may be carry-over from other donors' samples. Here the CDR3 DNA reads TGTGCCAGCAGTCGAAGTCCCGGGACGGGGACCGGGGAGCTGTTTTTT. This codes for CASSRSPGTGTGELFF.